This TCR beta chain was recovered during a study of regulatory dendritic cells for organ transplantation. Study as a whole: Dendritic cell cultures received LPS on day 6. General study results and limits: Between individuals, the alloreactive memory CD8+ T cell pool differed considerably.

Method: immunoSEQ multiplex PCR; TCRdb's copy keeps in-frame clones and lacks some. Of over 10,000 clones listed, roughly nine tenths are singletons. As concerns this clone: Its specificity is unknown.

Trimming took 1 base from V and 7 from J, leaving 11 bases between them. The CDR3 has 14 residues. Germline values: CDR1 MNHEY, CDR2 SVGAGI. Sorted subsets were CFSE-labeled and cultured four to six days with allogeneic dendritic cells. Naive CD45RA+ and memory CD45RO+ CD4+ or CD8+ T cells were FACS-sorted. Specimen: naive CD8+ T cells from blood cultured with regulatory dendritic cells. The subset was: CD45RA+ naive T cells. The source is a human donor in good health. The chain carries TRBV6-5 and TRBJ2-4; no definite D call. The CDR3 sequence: CASSYFGEPNIQYF. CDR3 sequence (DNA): TGTGCCAGCAGTTACTTTGGGGAACCCAACATTCAGTACTTC.